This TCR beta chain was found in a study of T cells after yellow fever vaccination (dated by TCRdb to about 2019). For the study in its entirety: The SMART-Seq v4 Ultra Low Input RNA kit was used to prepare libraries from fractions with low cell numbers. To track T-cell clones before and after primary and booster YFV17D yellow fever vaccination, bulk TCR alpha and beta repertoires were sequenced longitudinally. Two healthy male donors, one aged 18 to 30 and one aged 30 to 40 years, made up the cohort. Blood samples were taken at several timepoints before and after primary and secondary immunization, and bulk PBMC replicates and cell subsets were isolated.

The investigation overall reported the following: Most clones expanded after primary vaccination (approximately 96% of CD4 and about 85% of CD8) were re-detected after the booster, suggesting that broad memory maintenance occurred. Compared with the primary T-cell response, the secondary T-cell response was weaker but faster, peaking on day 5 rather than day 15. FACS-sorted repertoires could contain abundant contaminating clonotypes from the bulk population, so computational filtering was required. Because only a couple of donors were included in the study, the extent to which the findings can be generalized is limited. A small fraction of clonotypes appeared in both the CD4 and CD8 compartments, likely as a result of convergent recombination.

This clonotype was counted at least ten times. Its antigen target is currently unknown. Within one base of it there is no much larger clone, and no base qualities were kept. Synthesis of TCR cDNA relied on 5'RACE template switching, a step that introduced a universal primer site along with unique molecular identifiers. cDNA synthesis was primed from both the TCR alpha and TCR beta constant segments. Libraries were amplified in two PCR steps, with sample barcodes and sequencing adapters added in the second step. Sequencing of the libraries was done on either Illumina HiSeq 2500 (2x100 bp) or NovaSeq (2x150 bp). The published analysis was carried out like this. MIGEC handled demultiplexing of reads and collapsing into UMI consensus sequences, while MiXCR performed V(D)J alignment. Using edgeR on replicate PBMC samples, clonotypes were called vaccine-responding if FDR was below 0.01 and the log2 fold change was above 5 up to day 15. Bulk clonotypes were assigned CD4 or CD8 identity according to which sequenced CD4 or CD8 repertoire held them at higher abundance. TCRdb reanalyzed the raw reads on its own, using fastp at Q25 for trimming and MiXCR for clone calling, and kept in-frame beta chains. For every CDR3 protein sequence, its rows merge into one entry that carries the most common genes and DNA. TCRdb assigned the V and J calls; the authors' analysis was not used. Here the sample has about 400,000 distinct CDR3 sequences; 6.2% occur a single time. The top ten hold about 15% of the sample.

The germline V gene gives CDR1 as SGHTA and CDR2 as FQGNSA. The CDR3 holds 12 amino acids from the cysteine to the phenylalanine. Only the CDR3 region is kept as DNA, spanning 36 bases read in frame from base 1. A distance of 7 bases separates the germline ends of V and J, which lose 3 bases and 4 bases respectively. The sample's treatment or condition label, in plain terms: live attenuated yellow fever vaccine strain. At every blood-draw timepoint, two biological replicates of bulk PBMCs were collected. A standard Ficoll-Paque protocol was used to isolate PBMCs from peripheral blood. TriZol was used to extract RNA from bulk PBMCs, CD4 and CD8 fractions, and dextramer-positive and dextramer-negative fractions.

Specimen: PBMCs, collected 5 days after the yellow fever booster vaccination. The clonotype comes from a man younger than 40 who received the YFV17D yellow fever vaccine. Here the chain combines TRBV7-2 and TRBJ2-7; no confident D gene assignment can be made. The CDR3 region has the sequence CASSFNGYEQYF. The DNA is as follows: TGTGCCAGCAGCTTCAACGGATACGAGCAGTACTTC.